This T cell receptor beta chain was sequenced during a study of response to subunit inactivated influenza vaccine. TCRdb processed the RT-PCR reads anew with MiXCR; each CDR3 protein has one entry. This table holds some 640,000 distinct CDR3 sequences, around 14% found once. This clonotype was counted at least ten times. In germline, CDR1 is SGHVS, CDR2 FNYEAQ. The CDR3 is 16 residues long. Unmatched junction bases numbered 4, after V lost 5 bases and J lost 4 bases. This receptor was obtained from a man aged 50 or older who received an inactivated influenza vaccine. The material was PBMCs from blood, obtained less than 15 days before vaccination. The chain is built from TRBV7-6 and TRBJ2-2; TRBD2 matches at 13 bases. DNA for the CDR3: TGTGCCAGCAGCCGACGGACTAGCGGGAGCACCGGGGAGCTGTTTTTT. This translates into CASSRRTSGSTGELFF.